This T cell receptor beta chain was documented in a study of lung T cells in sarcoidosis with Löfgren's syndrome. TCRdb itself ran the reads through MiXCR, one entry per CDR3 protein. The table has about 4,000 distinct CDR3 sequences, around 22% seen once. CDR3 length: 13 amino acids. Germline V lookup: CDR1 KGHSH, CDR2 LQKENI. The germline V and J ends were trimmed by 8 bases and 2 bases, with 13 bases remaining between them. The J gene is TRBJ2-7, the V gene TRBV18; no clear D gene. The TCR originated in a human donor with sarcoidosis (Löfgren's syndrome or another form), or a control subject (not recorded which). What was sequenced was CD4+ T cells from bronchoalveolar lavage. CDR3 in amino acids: CASPLTPTYEQYV. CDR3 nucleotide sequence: TGTGCCAGCCCACTAACACCTACCTACGAGCAGTACGTC.